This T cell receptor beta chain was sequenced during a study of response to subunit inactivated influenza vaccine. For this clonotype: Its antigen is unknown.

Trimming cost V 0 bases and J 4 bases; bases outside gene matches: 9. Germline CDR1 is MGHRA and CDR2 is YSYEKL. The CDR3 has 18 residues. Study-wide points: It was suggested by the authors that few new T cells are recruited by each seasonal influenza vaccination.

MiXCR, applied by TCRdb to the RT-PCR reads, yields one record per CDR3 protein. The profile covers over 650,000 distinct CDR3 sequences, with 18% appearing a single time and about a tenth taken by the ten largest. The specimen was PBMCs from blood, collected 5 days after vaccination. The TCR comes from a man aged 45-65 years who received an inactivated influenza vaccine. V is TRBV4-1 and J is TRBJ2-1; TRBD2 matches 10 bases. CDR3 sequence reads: CASSQDTSGTIRYNEQFF. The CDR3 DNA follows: TGCGCCAGCAGCCAAGACACTAGCGGGACGATAAGATACAATGAGCAGTTCTTC.